This T cell receptor beta chain was recorded in a study of shared clonotypes between healthy human individuals. Germline CDR1 MGHRA, CDR2 YSYEKL. The CDR3 sequence is 16 residues long. Trimming pared 1 base from V and 1 base from J, leaving 13 bases between. The assay was immunoSEQ multiplex PCR, and TCRdb's table has in-frame clones only and misses some. Here the sample spans more than 2 million clones, just under 95% being singletons. CD45RO-negative CD8 cells positively selected for CCR7 made up the naive population, which excluded terminally differentiated effector memory CD45RA+ cells. The receptor was isolated from a man aged 18 to 35 in good health. Some clones in this sample may be carry-over from other donors' samples. The chain carries TRBV4-1 and TRBJ1-1, with a tentative D call TRBD1 (5 bases). The sample consisted of naive CD8+ T cells from PBMCs. In DNA form, the CDR3 reads TGCGCCAGCAGCCAAGGGCGGGAGGGACCGAACACTGAAGCTTTCTTT. It encodes CASSQGREGPNTEAFF.